This TCR beta chain was obtained from a study of blood T cells in healthy people across ages. The V gene's germline CDR1 is LGHDT and CDR2 YNNKEL (reference sequence). The CDR3 runs 18 residues. A J-beta primer mix and a sample-barcoded 5' primer were used in a second PCR of roughly 6 to 11 cycles. TCRdb redid the calling of the 5' RACE reads with MiXCR, one entry per CDR3 protein. Found here are roughly 1.5 million distinct CDR3 sequences, approximately 43% of them singletons; the top ten hold about 3.8%. Sequencing was done on a sample of blood. The receptor comes from a woman younger than 35 in good health. The chain combines TRBV3-1 with TRBJ2-7; possible D gene TRBD2, 5 bases. The DNA end lines up better with TRBJ2-5; the J call may be wrong. CDR3 nucleotides: TGTGCCAGCAGCCAACAAACTAGGAGTAGGAGGAATTTTGAGACCCAGTACTTC. Its protein product is CASSQQTRSRRNFETQYF.